This T cell receptor (beta chain) was profiled in a study of T-cell memory formation after mild COVID-19. One entry per CDR3 protein, called by TCRdb with MiXCR from the 5' RACE reads. The sample comprises around 83,000 distinct CDR3 sequences, around a quarter of which are singletons, and under 55% rests with the top ten. Between the trimmed V and J ends, which lost 0 bases and 4 bases, there was a span of 6 bases. The CDR3 runs to 13 residues. The germline gives CDR1 MNHEY, CDR2 SVGAGI. In this sample, this clonotype turned up a few times. The chain combines TRBV6-5 with TRBJ1-1; D gene uncertain. The TCR originated in a man aged 18 to 30 who had mild COVID-19 (a few samples of this study predate the infection). Cell type and time point are not known. Sequencing was carried out using PBMCs or a T cell subset sorted from them (not recorded which). CDR3 sequence: CASSYSKATEAFF. The CDR3 bases are TGTGCCAGCAGTTACTCGAAGGCCACTGAAGCTTTCTTT.